What follows are 12 T cell receptor beta chains derived from one specimen sequenced in a study of CD4 T cells in relation to SARS-CoV-2 and coronaviruses. Produced via immunoSEQ multiplex PCR; TCRdb's table is partial and in-frame only. The repertoire holds around 41,000 clones, with over 75% as singletons. These receptors have no identified antigens. The specimen sequenced was naive CD4+ T cells from PBMCs, cultured in vitro. Sample subset: naive CD4+ T cells isolated by negative enrichment. These receptors were taken from an adult with COVID-19.

This clone was observed a few times. V and J are TRBV29-1 and TRBJ2-3; D gene ambiguous. The CDR3 loop spans 12 amino acids. The V and J ends lost 7 bases and 2 bases respectively, with 10 bases between them. Germline lookup yields CDR1 SQVTM and CDR2 ANQGSEA. Here the CDR3 DNA reads TGCAGCGGGGCCGGCGCCACAGATACGCAGTATTTT. It encodes CSGAGATDTQYF.

This clone was detected once. J is TRBJ2-4 and V is TRBV7-2; D may be TRBD1 (5 bases). Germline CDR1 reads SGHTA; CDR2 reads FQGNSA. V lost 8 bases and J lost 3, with 11 bases in between. The CDR3 contains 13 residues. CDR3 DNA sequence: TGTGCCAGCGGAACCAGGGACAAAAACATTCAGTACTTC. Translation: CASGTRDKNIQYF.

This rearrangement joins TRBV5-4 to TRBJ2-5; D possibly corresponds to TRBD2 (5 bases). This CDR3 spans 14 amino acids. Germline V gives CDR1 SGHNT, CDR2 YYREEE (reference sequence). V was trimmed by 2 bases and J by 2 bases, leaving 10 bases between them. The CDR3 protein is CASSFGGKQETQYF. Here the CDR3 DNA reads TGTGCCAGCAGCTTCGGAGGTAAACAAGAGACCCAGTACTTC.

This rearrangement joins TRBV29-1 to TRBJ2-5; D is perhaps TRBD2 (6 bases). Germline CDR1 SQVTM, CDR2 ANQGSEA. The CDR3 sequence is 13 residues long. V lost 7 bases and J 6 bases, leaving 18 bases between the germline ends. The chain's CDR3 is CSGAGSSKQTQYF. The DNA for the CDR3 is TGCAGCGGGGCGGGGAGTTCGAAACAGACCCAGTACTTC.

The CDR3 DNA reads as TGTGCCAGTAGTATAGGCGGCGGCGACTACCAAGAGACCCAGTACTTC. Its translation is CASSIGGGDYQETQYF. The chain recombines TRBV19 with TRBJ2-5; D is unclear. Germline CDR1 and CDR2: LNHDA and SQIVND (reference sequence). The CDR3 length is 16 residues. The ends were cut back, 1 base at V and 0 bases at J, with 12 bases in the middle.

This chain joins TRBV19 and TRBJ2-1; D is unresolved. The CDR3 covers 18 residues. V was shortened by 0 bases and J by 1 base, with 16 bases between the two germline ends. CDR1 LNHDA and CDR2 SQIVND come from the germline V gene (reference sequence). The CDR3 sequence: CASSIEGKRLGSYNEQFF. The CDR3 nucleotides are TGTGCCAGTAGTATAGAGGGAAAGCGTCTGGGGTCCTACAATGAGCAGTTCTTC.

This sequence joins TRBV28 and TRBJ1-1, with TRBD1 identical over 8 bases. J gave up 1 base and V 6 bases, and 4 bases lay outside the gene matches. The V gene's germline CDR1 is MDHEN and CDR2 SYDVKM. The CDR3 sequence is 14 residues long. The chain's CDR3 is CASSRQGPNTEAFF. In DNA form, the CDR3 reads TGTGCCAGCAGCCGACAGGGGCCGAACACTGAAGCTTTCTTT.

This chain joins TRBV5-4 and TRBJ1-1, with TRBD1 matching 11 bases. Germline V gives CDR1 SGHNT, CDR2 YYREEE (reference sequence). V shed 4 bases and J 3 bases; nucleotides not matched to a gene: 5. The CDR3 spans 15 residues. The CDR3 sequence: CASSRRDRGDTEAFF. CDR3 in DNA: TGTGCCAGCAGCCGTCGGGACAGGGGGGACACTGAAGCTTTCTTT. Full variable domain (remainder filled in from reference TRBV5-4 and TRBJ1-1): ETGVTQSPTHLIKTRGQQVTLRCSSQSGHNTVSWYQQALGQGPQFIFQYYREEENGRGNFPPRFSGLQFPNYSSELNVNALELDDSALYLCASSRRDRGDTEAFFGQGTRLTVV.

J is TRBJ1-2 and V is TRBV28; D remains ambiguous. The CDR3 totals 13 residues. CDR1 is MDHEN, CDR2 SYDVKM, per germline. The germline V and J ends were trimmed by 8 bases and 4 bases, with 14 bases remaining between them. Here the CDR3 reads CASHKAGLYGYTF. CDR3 DNA: TGTGCCAGCCACAAGGCCGGACTCTATGGCTACACCTTC.

This clone appeared once. The V call is TRBV28, the J call TRBJ1-2, with 7 bases identical to TRBD1. The CDR3 runs to 17 residues. V was clipped by 6 bases and J by 5 bases; unmatched bases: 18. Per germline, CDR1 MDHEN and CDR2 SYDVKM. The CDR3: CASSPTVGSGGVYGYTF. The CDR3 DNA is TGTGCCAGCAGCCCAACCGTGGGTTCAGGGGGGGTTTATGGCTACACCTTC.

Notes on this clone: Other DNA sequences within the sample encode an identical CDR3. The rearrangement joins TRBV5-6 to TRBJ2-7; 8 bases agree with TRBD2. CDR1 and CDR2 from the germline V gene are SGHDT and YYEEEE. With 8 bases clipped from V and 4 bases from J, the junction kept 8 bases outside the gene matches. The CDR3 runs 13 residues. The CDR3 sequence: CASSLGGVYEQYF. DNA of the CDR3: TGTGCCAGTTCCCTCGGGGGGGTTTACGAGCAGTACTTC.

The chain employs TRBV24-1 and TRBJ1-5, with D perhaps TRBD1 (6 bases). The CDR3 has 15 residues. Germline V gene data show CDR1 as KGHDR and CDR2 as SFDVKD. Trimming removed 3 bases at V and 4 bases at J, with 12 bases between. The CDR3 spells CATSDTGTTNQPQHF. DNA for the CDR3: TGTGCCACCAGTGATACCGGGACAACAAATCAGCCCCAGCATTTT.